These 32 T cell receptor beta chains originate from one sample sequenced in a study of blood T cell repertoires in COVID-19 (dated by TCRdb to the early 2020s). The method behind the library was the immunoSEQ multiplex PCR assay. Sourced from immuneACCESS, this table was stored by TCRdb with only in-frame sequences that have V and J called. A share of the clones is absent; for the studies checked, an unresolved V gene accounts for under half, and the remainder has no known explanation. The sample yields about 350,000 clones; about nine tenths were counted once. The ten largest clones capture 3% to 4.5% of the sample. The specimen was peripheral blood. All receptors come from a woman in her fifties or sixties with COVID-19, enrolled during active disease.

The genes are TRBV4-2 and TRBJ1-6; TRBD1 agrees at 9 bases. Per the germline V gene, CDR1 is LGHNA and CDR2 is YNFKEQ. The CDR3 has 15 residues. V was pared by 4 bases and J by 10 bases, with 8 bases of the junction left unmatched. The CDR3 here is CASSPPGQGLSPLHF. The CDR3 DNA sequence: TGTGCCAGCAGCCCACCGGGACAGGGTCTGTCACCCCTCCACTTT.

This sequence joins TRBV7-9 and TRBJ2-7; a possible D gene is TRBD2 (7 bases). This CDR3 is 13 amino acids long. Germline loops: CDR1 SEHNR, CDR2 FQNEAQ (reference sequence). Trimming removed 5 bases from V and 3 bases from J, with 11 bases in between. This CDR3 reads CASSERGHYEQYF. The CDR3 DNA sequence: TGTGCCAGCAGCGAGCGGGGACACTACGAGCAGTACTTC. Complete variable domain (other parts from reference TRBV7-9 and TRBJ2-7): DTGVSQNPRHKITKRGQNVTFRCDPISEHNRLYWYRQTLGQGPEFLTYFQNEAQLEKSRLLSDRFSAERPKGSFSTLEIQRTEQGDSAMYLCASSERGHYEQYFGPGTRLTVT.

This chain joins TRBV5-1 and TRBJ1-6; 7 nucleotides align to TRBD1. This CDR3 is built from 15 residues. Trimming took 6 bases from V and 10 from J; bases not matched to a gene: 13. The germline V gene has CDR1 SGHRS and CDR2 YFSETQ. The CDR3 protein is CASTQTGPYESPLHF. The CDR3 DNA reads as TGCGCCAGCACCCAGACAGGGCCATATGAATCACCCCTCCACTTT.

The CDR3 here is CASNGQILMNTEAFF. CDR3 nucleotides: TGTGCCAGCAACGGACAGATCCTAATGAACACTGAAGCTTTCTTT. The rearrangement uses TRBV2 and TRBJ1-1, with TRBD1 as a possible D gene (6 bases). The CDR3 sequence is 15 residues long. From germline, CDR1 is SNHLY and CDR2 FYNNEI. Trimming removed 7 bases from V and 0 bases from J, with 15 bases in between.

The chain recombines TRBV14 with TRBJ1-6; possibly TRBD1 for D (6 bases). Per the germline V gene, CDR1 is SGHDN and CDR2 is FVKESK. V gave up 2 bases and J gave up 3 bases, with 8 bases separating them. The CDR3 spans 15 residues. CDR3 sequence reads: CASSQQGIYNSPLHF. CDR3 sequence (DNA): TGTGCCAGCAGCCAACAGGGGATCTATAATTCACCCCTCCACTTT. Filled out from reference TRBV14 and TRBJ1-6, the complete variable domain reads EAGVTQFPSHSVIEKGQTVTLRCDPISGHDNLYWYRRVMGKEIKFLLHFVKESKQDESGMPNNRFLAERTGGTYSTLKVQPAELEDSGVYFCASSQQGIYNSPLHFGNGTRLTVT.

The V and J genes are TRBV2 and TRBJ2-6; D unclear. V shed 5 bases and J shed 0 bases, with 8 bases lying between them. The CDR3 consists of 15 residues. Per germline, CDR1 SNHLY and CDR2 FYNNEI. CDR3 in DNA: TGTGCCAGCAGTCCACAGAGCTCTGGGGCCAACGTCCTGACTTTC. Amino acids: CASSPQSSGANVLTF.

This clone was picked up one time. V gene TRBV27 combines with J gene TRBJ1-1; D remains unclear. The germline V and J ends were trimmed by 4 bases and 3 bases, with 15 bases remaining between them. Germline-derived CDR1 and CDR2 are MNHEY and SMNVEV (reference sequence). The CDR3 is 15 amino acids. The CDR3 is CASSSGDTRDTEAFF. CDR3 nucleotides: TGTGCCAGCAGTTCTGGCGACACGCGTGACACTGAAGCTTTCTTT.

This clone was seen just once. The V and J genes are TRBV7-3 and TRBJ2-5; TRBD2 matches 11 bases. V lost 5 bases, J lost 4 bases, and 9 bases stayed unmatched. The CDR3 has 16 amino acids. Germline values: CDR1 SGHTA, CDR2 FQGTGA. CDR3 amino acids: CASSPGTSGSRETQYF. The DNA of the CDR3 is TGTGCCAGCAGCCCCGGGACTAGCGGCTCGCGAGAGACCCAGTACTTC.

This chain links TRBV27 with TRBJ1-6, with 9 bases aligning to TRBD1. CDR1 is MNHEY, CDR2 SMNVEV, per germline (reference sequence). J was trimmed by 6 bases and V by 6 bases; bases with no gene match: 3. The CDR3 covers 14 residues. The CDR3 sequence: CASRRGQGNSPLHF. The CDR3 coding sequence is TGTGCCAGCAGACGGGGACAGGGTAATTCACCCCTCCACTTT.

The rearrangement uses TRBV19 and TRBJ2-1; D is possibly TRBD2 (5 bases). Trimming pared 3 bases from V and 6 bases from J, leaving 6 bases between. The CDR3 totals 12 residues. Germline assignment: CDR1 LNHDA and CDR2 SQIVND (reference sequence). CDR3 loop: CASSMSGNEQFF. The DNA for the CDR3 is TGTGCCAGTAGTATGAGCGGCAATGAGCAGTTCTTC.

This sequence joins TRBV7-5 and TRBJ2-1; the table names TRBD2, a call not compared with the DNA. TRBV7-5 represents a pseudogene. The CDR3 runs to 14 residues. The CDR3 region has the DNA TGTGCCAGAAGCCCCATCTGGGGACTAGCGGGGGGCCTCTTC. Protein: CARSPIWGLAGGLF.

V and J are TRBV19 and TRBJ2-1; TRBD2 aligns across 10 bases. The germline V gene encodes CDR1 LNHDA and CDR2 SQIVND (reference sequence). V lost 4 bases, J lost 2 bases, and 2 bases stayed unmatched. The CDR3 spans 15 residues. CDR3 nucleotide sequence: TGTGCCAGTAGTAACCTAGCGGGGGCCTACAATGAGCAGTTCTTC. It is translated as CASSNLAGAYNEQFF.

The CDR3 DNA sequence: TGTGCCAGCAGCGTTAGGGGTGGTGGGGCCAACGTCCTGACTTTC. Its translation is CASSVRGGGANVLTF. V is TRBV5-6 and J is TRBJ2-6, with a tentative D call TRBD1 (5 bases). V lost 4 bases to trimming and J lost 3 bases, with 11 bases between them. Germline V gene sequence: CDR1 SGHDT, CDR2 YYEEEE. This CDR3 comprises 15 residues.

The chain has TRBV25-1 and TRBJ1-1, with 7 bases matching TRBD1. Germline V gene lookup returns CDR1 MGHDK and CDR2 SYGVNS. The CDR3 sequence is 14 residues long. With V trimmed by 4 bases and J by 1 base, 3 bases remained unmatched. Here the CDR3 DNA reads TGTGCCAGCAGTGCTAGACAGGGGAACACTGAAGCTTTCTTT. Its protein product is CASSARQGNTEAFF.

V and J are TRBV19 and TRBJ2-1; 12 positions match TRBD2. CDR3 length: 16 residues. The germline CDR1 and CDR2 sequences are LNHDA and SQIVND (reference sequence). V lost 6 bases and J lost 9; bases outside the gene matches: 12. The CDR3 sequence is CASSKPLAGGRFEQFF. As DNA, the CDR3 is TGTGCCAGTAGCAAACCGCTAGCGGGGGGGCGGTTTGAGCAGTTCTTC.

This chain uses TRBV28 with TRBJ1-2; no reliable D call. CDR1 is MDHEN and CDR2 is SYDVKM in the germline V gene. V was cut by 5 bases and J by 1 base, with 14 bases left in between. CDR3 length equals 15 residues. DNA of the CDR3: TGTGCCAGCAGTATCCCGGGGAGAGATAACTATGGCTACACCTTC. It translates to CASSIPGRDNYGYTF.

The J gene is TRBJ2-7, the V gene TRBV6-5; TRBD2 matches at 11 bases. Per germline, CDR1 MNHEY and CDR2 SVGAGI. J was trimmed by 6 bases and V by 3 bases; bases with no gene match: 10. This CDR3 contains 16 residues. CDR3: CASSYVGGLAAFEQYF. The DNA of the CDR3 is TGTGCCAGCAGTTATGTGGGGGGACTAGCGGCTTTCGAGCAGTACTTC.

This sequence joins TRBV11-3 and TRBJ2-3; D is perhaps TRBD1 (6 bases). CDR3 size: 14 residues. Germline CDR1 and CDR2: SGHNT and YENEEA. Trimming pared 1 base from V and 6 bases from J, leaving 11 bases between. CDR3 DNA sequence: TGTGCCAGCAGCTTAGGTCAGGGGCGGGATACGCAGTATTTT. Amino acid sequence: CASSLGQGRDTQYF. Filled out from reference TRBV11-3 and TRBJ2-3, the complete variable domain reads EAGVVQSPRYKIIEKKQPVAFWCNPISGHNTLYWYLQNLGQGPELLIRYENEEAVDDSQLPKDRFSAERLKGVDSTLKIQPAELGDSAVYLCASSLGQGRDTQYFGPGTRLTVL.

The genes are TRBV14 and TRBJ2-7, with D maybe TRBD1 (6 bases). Trimming took off 6 bases at V and 2 bases at J, with 17 bases between the two ends. This CDR3 is built from 15 residues. Germline V CDR1 and CDR2: SGHDN, FVKESK. The CDR3 loop is CASSSKSGATYEQYF. The CDR3 coding sequence is TGTGCCAGCAGTTCAAAATCAGGGGCTACCTACGAGCAGTACTTC.

The chain links TRBV2 to TRBJ2-5, with D perhaps TRBD1 (6 bases). Trimming shortened V by 4 bases and J by 5 bases, and 14 bases separated the two germline ends. The CDR3 has 14 amino acids. CDR1 is SNHLY and CDR2 is FYNNEI in the germline V gene. The CDR3 is CASSGRGSYETQYF. The CDR3, as DNA: TGTGCCAGCAGTGGCAGGGGTTCGTACGAGACCCAGTACTTC.

The J gene is TRBJ1-2, the V gene TRBV5-6, with D unclear. Germline V gene data show CDR1 as SGHDT and CDR2 as YYEEEE. With 1 base removed from V and 3 bases from J, the gap between germline ends came to 4 bases. The CDR3 has 12 amino acids. The CDR3 spells CASSLTDYGYTF. The CDR3 region has the DNA TGTGCCAGCAGCTTGACAGACTATGGCTACACCTTC.

A remark on this clone: One end of the junction fails to match germline, which may point to a read error. This CDR3 is also generated by other DNA sequences in the sample. The chain joins TRBV5-6 to TRBJ2-7, with 10 positions matching TRBD1. Germline CDR1 SGHDT, CDR2 YYEEEE. The CDR3 covers 13 residues. CDR3 residues: CASSLGTGAEQYF. The CDR3 DNA is TGTGCCAGCAGCCTTGGGACAGGGGCCGAGCAGTACTTT.

This chain links TRBV6-5 with TRBJ1-2; D call uncertain. Trimming shortened V by 0 bases and J by 2 bases, and 4 bases separated the two germline ends. Germline values: CDR1 MNHEY, CDR2 SVGAGI. The CDR3 consists of 13 residues. In DNA, the CDR3 is TGTGCCAGCAGTTACTCCGGGAACTATGGCTACACCTTC. Translating gives CASSYSGNYGYTF.

This chain connects TRBV7-2 to TRBJ1-1; D unresolved. The length of the CDR3 is 14 residues. V lost 0 bases to trimming and J lost 1 base, with 6 bases between them. Germline assignment: CDR1 SGHTA and CDR2 FQGNSA. The DNA of the CDR3 is TGTGCCAGCAGCTTAGCCTCGGGGAACACTGAAGCTTTCTTT. This sequence encodes CASSLASGNTEAFF.

This rearrangement joins TRBV27 to TRBJ1-6; the D is unclear. This CDR3 has 15 amino acids. Trimming shortened V by 6 bases and J by 2 bases, and 11 bases separated the two germline ends. From germline, CDR1 is MNHEY and CDR2 SMNVEV (reference sequence). The CDR3 DNA reads TGTGCCAGCAGCCAAACAGTTACCTATAATTCACCCCTCCACTTT. This codes for CASSQTVTYNSPLHF.

In this sample, this clone turned up once. The rearrangement uses TRBV7-3 and TRBJ1-2, with TRBD1 matching over 7 bases. V shed 4 bases and J 5 bases; nucleotides not matched to a gene: 7. Germline V lookup: CDR1 SGHTA, CDR2 FQGTGA. This CDR3 region has 14 residues. DNA for the CDR3: TGTGCCAGCAGCTCGACAGGGAAAGGTTATGGCTACACCTTC. Residues: CASSSTGKGYGYTF.

The chain couples TRBV30 to TRBJ1-3, with D possibly TRBD1 on 6 matching bases. The CDR3 covers 13 residues. Germline CDR1 is GTSNPN and CDR2 is SVGIG (reference sequence). The ends were cut back, 8 bases at V and 4 bases at J, with 15 bases in the middle. CDR3 region: CAGKTGSGNTIYF. Here the CDR3 DNA reads TGTGCCGGGAAAACAGGGAGCGGAAACACCATATATTTT.

The J gene is TRBJ1-1, the V gene TRBV18; a possible D gene is TRBD1 (6 bases). CDR1 and CDR2 from the germline V gene are KGHSH and LQKENI. V lost 6 bases and J lost 4, with 18 bases in between. CDR3 length: 15 amino acids. CDR3 amino acids: CASSLSGRGVTEAFF. CDR3 bases: TGTGCCAGCTCCCTTTCTGGCAGGGGAGTCACTGAAGCTTTCTTT.

This clone has at least ten counts. The rearrangement links TRBV28 to TRBJ1-5; TRBD1 matches at 8 bases. Per germline, CDR1 MDHEN and CDR2 SYDVKM. There are 15 residues in the CDR3. The trim removed 5 bases at V and 7 bases at J, leaving 10 bases unmatched. This CDR3 is CASSLGQGVTQPQHF. DNA of the CDR3: TGTGCCAGCAGTCTCGGACAGGGCGTAACACAGCCCCAGCATTTT.

This clone was seen once. The rearrangement joins TRBV10-2 to TRBJ1-1; 7 positions agree with TRBD1. With 3 bases clipped from V and 11 bases from J, the junction kept 12 bases outside the gene matches. This CDR3 comprises 14 residues. Germline-derived CDR1 and CDR2 are WSHSY and SAAADI. The CDR3: CASSDLPEGAEAFF. DNA of the CDR3: TGCGCCAGCAGTGACCTACCGGAGGGGGCAGAGGCTTTCTTT.

The V and J genes are TRBV7-2 and TRBJ1-4, with TRBD1 identical over 7 bases. The CDR3 loop spans 16 amino acids. Germline V gene lookup returns CDR1 SGHTA and CDR2 FQGNSA. V shed 4 bases and J 3 bases; nucleotides not matched to a gene: 8. This CDR3 is CASSSARDSPNEKLFF. For the CDR3, the DNA is TGTGCCAGCAGCTCCGCCCGGGACAGCCCTAATGAAAAACTGTTTTTT. Complete variable domain (other parts from reference TRBV7-2 and TRBJ1-4): GAGVSQSPSNKVTEKGKDVELRCDPISGHTALYWYRQSLGQGLEFLIYFQGNSAPDKSGLPSDRFSAERTGGSVSTLTIQRTQQEDSAVYLCASSSARDSPNEKLFFGSGTQLSVL.

This clone has only one observation. The CDR3 here is CASSRQTGNTGELFF. The CDR3 DNA reads as TGTGCCAGCAGCCGACAGACAGGGAACACCGGGGAGCTGTTTTTT. V gene TRBV5-4 combines with J gene TRBJ2-2, with D possibly TRBD1 on 6 matching bases. Deletions cut 4 bases from V and 1 base from J, with 11 bases between. The CDR3 loop spans 15 amino acids. The germline V gene encodes CDR1 SGHNT and CDR2 YYREEE (reference sequence).